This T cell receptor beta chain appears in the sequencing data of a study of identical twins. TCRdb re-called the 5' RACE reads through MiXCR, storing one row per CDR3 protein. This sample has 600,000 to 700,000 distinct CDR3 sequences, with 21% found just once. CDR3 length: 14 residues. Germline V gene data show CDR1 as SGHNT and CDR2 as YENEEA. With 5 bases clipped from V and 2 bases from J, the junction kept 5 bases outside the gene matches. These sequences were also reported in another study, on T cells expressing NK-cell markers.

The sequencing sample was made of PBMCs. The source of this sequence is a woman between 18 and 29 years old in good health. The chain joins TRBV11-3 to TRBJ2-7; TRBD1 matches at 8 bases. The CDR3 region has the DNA TGTGCCAGCAGCGAGACAGGGGACGCCTACGAGCAGTACTTC. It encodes CASSETGDAYEQYF.